The text below deals with one TCR beta chain. This table comes from immunoSEQ multiplex PCR, and its TCRdb copy is limited to in-frame clones, with some not included. Of approximately 150,000 clones listed, around 94% are singletons. The data were obtained in a study of T cell responses to AZD1222 COVID-19 vaccine. Germline lookup yields CDR1 MRHNA and CDR2 SNTAGT. The V gene end was trimmed by 5 bases and the J gene end by 4 bases; junction bases not matched to a gene: 6. CDR3 length equals 16 residues. The rearrangement joins TRBV6-4 to TRBJ2-3; 13 bases are a match to TRBD2. The sequences come from peripheral blood, collected on day 0 of AZD1222 vaccination. The clonotype comes from an adult in good health. The CDR3 DNA sequence: TGTGCCAGCAGTCAAGAACTAGCGGGGGGGCCAGATACGCAGTATTTT. It codes for CASSQELAGGPDTQYF.